This T cell receptor (beta chain) was identified in a study of T cells after posttransplantation cyclophosphamide. Many counts were recorded for this clone. Clones were sequenced by immunoSEQ multiplex PCR, and TCRdb holds only the in-frame ones, with some missing. Reported are 35,000 to 55,000 clones, none seen only once; the ten largest carry 2% to 3%. The CDR3 consists of 18 residues. Germline V gene sequence: CDR1 SEHNR, CDR2 FQNEAQ (reference sequence). Trimming removed 4 bases from V and 0 bases from J; junction bases left unmatched: 7. The source is a man aged 40-50 years in good health, CMV-negative, and a related stem cell transplant donor. Material: PBMCs. This chain uses TRBV7-9 with TRBJ2-2; 11 positions match TRBD1. The CDR3, as DNA: TGTGCCAGCAGCTCGTCCCGGGACAGGGGGGCGAACACCGGGGAGCTGTTTTTT. This gives the protein CASSSSRDRGANTGELFF.